The count of the clone carrying this T cell receptor (beta chain) is one. The antigen is not known. The data belong to a study of shared clonotypes between healthy human individuals. Findings and limits, study-wide: As a rule, naive subsets had a larger estimated richness than memory subsets. Naive CD4 clonotype sharing across several donors was around 5%.

Deep-level running was used for the assay. Every subset had its genomic DNA shared out evenly among several immunoSEQ plates. Clones were sequenced by immunoSEQ multiplex PCR, and TCRdb holds only the in-frame ones, with some missing. The sample lists about 800,000 clones; 96% were seen once. The CDR3 has 13 residues. The germline V gene has CDR1 SGDLS and CDR2 YYNGEE. Trimming took 0 bases from V and 5 from J, leaving 9 bases between them. CD45RO-negative cells were positively selected for CCR7, leaving out terminally differentiated effector memory CD45RA+ cells. The chain joins TRBV9 to TRBJ2-7; D uncertain. This TCR was sampled from a man in his thirties or forties in good health. The sequencing input was naive CD8+ T cells sorted from blood. CDR3 bases: TGTGCCAGCAGCGTAGGTTTCCGCGACGAGCAGTACTTC. Translation: CASSVGFRDEQYF.